This TCR beta chain was observed in a study of metastatic and nonmetastatic thyroid tumors. Study-level information: The comparison covered peripheral blood and tumor or nodule tissue in malignant and benign thyroid patients. Overall study results and limits: For both blood and tumor, malignant thyroid tumors reportedly showed significantly higher TCR beta diversity than benign nodules did.

This clone was recorded many times. What it binds is not known. No patient had received any treatment before thyroid surgery. In germline, CDR1 is SNHLY, CDR2 FYNNEI. Trimming shortened V by 3 bases and J by 5 bases, and 4 bases separated the two germline ends. CDR3 length equals 12 residues. MiXCR re-clonotyped the PCR reads for TCRdb. The top ten hold 38% of the sample, which has 20,000 to 25,000 clones, 15% to 17% seen once. This TCR was recovered from a female donor with papillary thyroid cancer or a benign thyroid nodule (not recorded which). Some clones in this sample may be carry-over from other donors' samples. Source material: blood. The chain links TRBV2 to TRBJ2-2; D call uncertain. The CDR3 loop is CASSDHTGELFF. CDR3 coding DNA: TGTGCCAGCAGTGACCATACCGGGGAGCTGTTTTTT.